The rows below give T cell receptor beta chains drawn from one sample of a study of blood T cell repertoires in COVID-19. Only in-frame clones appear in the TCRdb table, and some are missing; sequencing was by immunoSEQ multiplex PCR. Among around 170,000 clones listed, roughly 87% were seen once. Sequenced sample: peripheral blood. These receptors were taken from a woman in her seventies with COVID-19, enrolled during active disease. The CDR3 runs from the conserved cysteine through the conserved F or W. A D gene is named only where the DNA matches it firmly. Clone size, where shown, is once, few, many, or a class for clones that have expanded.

CDR3 protein: CASRSGTGSGEQYF; CDR3 DNA: TGTGCCAGCAGATCCGGGACAGGGAGCGGCGAGCAGTACTTC; D gene: TRBD1; clone size: few; J gene: TRBJ2-7; V gene: TRBV7-8
CDR3 protein: CASGQGRNQPQHF; CDR3 DNA: TGTGCCAGCGGTCAGGGAAGAAATCAGCCCCAGCATTTT; D gene: .; clone size: .; J gene: TRBJ1-5; V gene: TRBV27
CDR3 protein: CASSSFVKGDNSPLHF; CDR3 DNA: TGCGCCAGCAGCTCCTTTGTAAAAGGAGATAATTCACCCCTCCACTTT; D gene: .; clone size: .; J gene: TRBJ1-6; V gene: TRBV5-1
CDR3 protein: CASSPGQGTLSPLHF; CDR3 DNA: TGTGCCAGCAGCCCTGGACAGGGCACTCTTTCACCCCTCCACTTT; D gene: TRBD1; clone size: few; J gene: TRBJ1-6; V gene: TRBV28
CDR3 protein: CASSTYYEQYF; CDR3 DNA: TGTGCCAGCTCAACCTACTACGAGCAGTACTTC; D gene: .; clone size: .; J gene: TRBJ2-7; V gene: TRBV18
CDR3 protein: CASSVVEGSGVGYTF; CDR3 DNA: TGTGCCAGCAGCGTAGTGGAGGGCTCCGGGGTTGGCTACACCTTC; D gene: .; clone size: .; J gene: TRBJ1-2; V gene: TRBV9
CDR3 protein: CASSSGSSYNEQFF; CDR3 DNA: TGCGCCAGCAGCAGCGGGAGCTCCTACAATGAGCAGTTCTTC; D gene: TRBD2; clone size: .; J gene: TRBJ2-1; V gene: TRBV5-1
CDR3 protein: CASSIRTGRGYNEQFF; CDR3 DNA: TGTGCCAGCAGCATACGGACAGGGCGGGGTTATAATGAGCAGTTCTTC; D gene: TRBD1; clone size: .; J gene: TRBJ2-1; V gene: TRBV7-2
CDR3 protein: CASSRNPGLAGGNEQYF; CDR3 DNA: TGTGCCAGCAGCCGAAATCCGGGACTAGCGGGAGGGAACGAGCAGTACTTC; D gene: TRBD2; clone size: .; J gene: TRBJ2-7; V gene: TRBV3-1/TRBV3-2
CDR3 protein: CASSYVNRRNYGYTF; CDR3 DNA: TGTGCCAGCAGTTACGTAAACAGGCGAAACTATGGCTACACCTTC; D gene: .; clone size: .; J gene: TRBJ1-2; V gene: TRBV6-2/TRBV6-3